This T cell receptor beta chain emerged from a study of blood T cells in healthy people across ages. Points from the study as a whole: Donor CMV status, an unknown factor, possibly confounded changes in expanded clonotypes.

Healthy Russian Caucasian donors spanned ages 6 to 90 years. Per individual sample, total RNA of at least 5 micrograms was extracted. This clonotype appeared a few times. The antigen remains unidentified. It was with a sample-barcoded 5' primer and a J-beta primer mix that a second PCR of roughly 7 to 12 cycles was run. From the 5' RACE reads, TCRdb called clonotypes with MiXCR, one entry per CDR3 protein. Counted here are some 700,000 distinct CDR3 sequences, approximately 39% occurring once; the ten biggest clones make up around 20%. The origin of this receptor is a woman aged 55-69 years in good health. Source material: blood.

CDR3: CASSARDSPLGYEQYF. The CDR3 nucleotides read TGTGCCAGCAGCGCCCGGGACAGTCCCCTCGGGTACGAGCAGTACTTC. The chain recombines TRBV5-5 with TRBJ2-7; 7 bases align to TRBD1. The CDR3 is 16 residues long. V was pared by 4 bases and J by 4 bases, with 14 bases of the junction left unmatched. In germline, CDR1 is SGHKS, CDR2 YYEKEE (reference sequence).